This passage covers 19 T cell receptor beta chains from one sample sequenced in a study of patients and donors after allogeneic stem cell transplantation. MiXCR was run by TCRdb on the RT-PCR reads, yielding one entry per CDR3 protein. Of 920,000 or so distinct CDR3 sequences listed, around 17% are singletons. Sequencing input: blood, either unsorted or a sorted T cell fraction (not recorded which). The receptors were sampled from a human donor who was either an allogeneic HSCT recipient or a stem cell or donor lymphocyte infusion donor (not recorded which). It is not recorded whose cells these are; they may come from a transplant donor.

This clonotype was recorded a few times. The CDR3 protein is CASSYGGLAGEYEQYF. In DNA form, the CDR3 reads TGTGCCAGCAGTTACGGGGGACTAGCGGGAGAATACGAGCAGTACTTC. The chain couples TRBV28 to TRBJ2-7, with 14 bases matching TRBD2. The V and J ends lost 4 bases and 4 bases, in that order; junction bases with no gene match: 6. The germline CDR1 and CDR2 sequences are MDHEN and SYDVKM. The CDR3 extends over 16 amino acids.

The sample holds many counts of this clonotype. The chain recombines TRBV4-1 with TRBJ2-1, with 7 bases aligning to TRBD2. This CDR3 region has 14 residues. The germline CDR1 and CDR2 sequences are MGHRA and YSYEKL. Losses at the gene ends were 5 bases for V and 2 bases for J; bases not matched to a gene: 3. The CDR3 here is CASSTSVAYNEQFF. The DNA of the CDR3 is TGCGCCAGCAGCACTAGCGTCGCCTACAATGAGCAGTTCTTC.

CDR3: CASAQTFSGNTIYF. CDR3 in DNA: TGTGCCAGCGCCCAGACATTCTCTGGAAACACCATATATTTT. This chain connects TRBV6-1 to TRBJ1-3; D gene uncertain. Germline V lookup: CDR1 MNHNS, CDR2 SASEGT. The V end was cut by 8 bases, the J end by 0 bases, with 11 bases between. CDR3 length equals 14 residues.

This clonotype occurred a few times. V is TRBV9 and J is TRBJ2-2; D possibly corresponds to TRBD2 (5 bases). The V end lost 4 bases, the J end lost 2 bases, and 9 bases lay between the germline ends. Germline V gene sequence: CDR1 SGDLS, CDR2 YYNGEE. The CDR3 loop spans 14 amino acids. CDR3 nucleotides: TGTGCCAGCAGCCTCGGGATTAACACCGGGGAGCTGTTTTTT. Protein product: CASSLGINTGELFF.

This chain uses TRBV13 with TRBJ2-5, with D perhaps matching TRBD1 or TRBD2 (6 bases each). The CDR3 runs 15 residues. Trimming pared 4 bases from V and 5 bases from J, leaving 17 bases between. Germline CDR1 PRHDT, CDR2 FYEKMQ (reference sequence). The DNA of the CDR3 is TGTGCCAGCAGCTCGGAGGGGGTCTATTCGGAGACCCAGTACTTC. Protein product: CASSSEGVYSETQYF.

This clonotype was counted between two and nine times. This chain links TRBV10-3 with TRBJ2-3, with 12 bases matching TRBD2. CDR1 and CDR2 (germline): ENHRY, SYGVKD. J lost 3 bases, V lost 3 bases, and 7 bases had no gene match. This CDR3 region has 17 residues. CDR3 sequence reads: CAISDRLAGEYTDTQYF. DNA of the CDR3: TGTGCCATCAGTGATCGACTAGCGGGAGAGTATACAGATACGCAGTATTTT.

The genes are TRBV30 and TRBJ2-3; 9 bases align to TRBD2. The ends lost 5 bases at V and 4 bases at J; junction bases unmatched: 4. Germline V gene sequence: CDR1 GTSNPN, CDR2 SVGIG (reference sequence). There are 13 residues in the CDR3. DNA of the CDR3: TGTGCCTGGGGACTAGCGACCGCAGATACGCAGTATTTT. Its translation is CAWGLATADTQYF. The whole variable domain, filled in from reference TRBV30 and TRBJ2-3, reads SQTIHQWPATLVQPVGSPLSLECTVEGTSNPNLYWYRQAAGRGLQLLFYSVGIGQISSEVPQNLSASRPQDRQFILSSKKLLLSDSGFYLCAWGLATADTQYFGPGTRLTVL.

This clonotype has a handful of counts. This chain joins TRBV9 and TRBJ1-6; D is unclear. V gave up 0 bases and J gave up 0 bases, with 10 bases separating them. Germline V gene sequence: CDR1 SGDLS, CDR2 YYNGEE. The CDR3 has 17 amino acids. CDR3 sequence reads: CASSVVSLSSYNSPLHF. The CDR3 DNA reads as TGTGCCAGCAGCGTAGTTAGTCTCAGCTCCTATAATTCACCCCTCCACTTT. Complete variable domain (other parts from reference TRBV9 and TRBJ1-6): DSGVTQTPKHLITATGQRVTLRCSPRSGDLSVYWYQQSLDQGLQFLIQYYNGEERAKGNILERFSAQQFPDLHSELNLSSLELGDSALYFCASSVVSLSSYNSPLHFGNGTRLTVT.

This clonotype was detected only a few times. This chain uses TRBV7-8 with TRBJ2-3, with TRBD1 matching 9 bases. The germline V gene encodes CDR1 SGHVS and CDR2 FQNEAQ. This CDR3 spans 15 amino acids. V was clipped by 4 bases and J by 3 bases; unmatched bases: 5. In DNA, the CDR3 is TGTGCCAGCAGCTACAGGGGGCAGGTGACAGATACGCAGTATTTT. Its protein product is CASSYRGQVTDTQYF.

This clonotype appeared a few times. The chain employs TRBV6-1 and TRBJ1-1, with D perhaps matching TRBD1 (5 bases). Trimming pared 7 bases from V and 6 bases from J, leaving 15 bases between. CDR3 length: 13 residues. Germline lookup yields CDR1 MNHNS and CDR2 SASEGT. The CDR3 bases are TGTGCCAGCATCAGGGTCAACGGCGCTGAAGCTTTCTTT. This gives the protein CASIRVNGAEAFF.

Only a few counts were recorded for this clonotype. The rearrangement uses TRBV29-1 and TRBJ1-2; D remains ambiguous. V was pared by 2 bases and J by 1 base, with 17 bases between. Germline V gene sequence: CDR1 SQVTM, CDR2 ANQGSEA. The CDR3 is 16 residues long. CDR3 in DNA: TGCAGCGTTGAAAGTAAGGGCCATTATCATAACTATGGCTACACCTTC. Protein sequence: CSVESKGHYHNYGYTF.

The chain uses TRBV20-1 and TRBJ2-7; TRBD1 matches 9 bases. CDR3 length: 15 amino acids. The V gene's germline CDR1 is DFQATT and CDR2 SNEGSKA (reference sequence). V shed 6 bases and J 4 bases; nucleotides not matched to a gene: 13. CDR3 protein: CSATLRGQGSYEQYF. DNA for the CDR3: TGCAGTGCCACCCTCCGGGGACAGGGCTCGTACGAGCAGTACTTC.

This clonotype was observed a handful of times. This chain joins TRBV27 and TRBJ2-5; tentatively, D is TRBD2 (5 bases). V lost 4 bases and J 3 bases, leaving 12 bases between the germline ends. Germline values: CDR1 MNHEY, CDR2 SMNVEV (reference sequence). The CDR3 runs 14 residues. CDR3 loop: CASSWSGRKETQYF. As DNA, the CDR3 is TGTGCCAGCAGTTGGTCGGGGAGAAAAGAGACCCAGTACTTC.

The rearrangement uses TRBV12-3 or TRBV12-4 and TRBJ2-6; D not certain. The germline V and J ends were trimmed by 6 bases and 0 bases, with 6 bases remaining between them. The CDR3 consists of 14 residues. The CDR3 spells CASRATSGANVLTF. CDR3 nucleotides: TGTGCCAGCAGGGCTACCTCTGGGGCCAACGTCCTGACTTTC.

A note on this clonotype: Relative to the germline gene, one junction end is altered; a read error may explain this. The chain employs TRBV13 and TRBJ2-7; D possibly matches TRBD1 or TRBD2 (5 bases each). The germline V gene encodes CDR1 PRHDT and CDR2 FYEKMQ (reference sequence). CDR3 size: 14 residues. The chain's CDR3 is CASSVGPGRTVQYF. CDR3 coding DNA: TGTGCCAGCAGCGTAGGACCGGGACGGACGGTGCAGTACTTC.

This clonotype came up a few times. V usage is TRBV4-2 and J usage is TRBJ2-3; no clear D. Trimming left V 4 bases short and J 4 bases short, with 18 bases between. The CDR3 has 16 amino acids. Germline values: CDR1 LGHNA, CDR2 YNFKEQ. Here the CDR3 reads CASSPRTALVSDTQYF. CDR3 nucleotide sequence: TGTGCCAGCAGCCCCAGGACGGCCCTAGTTTCAGATACGCAGTATTTT.

This clonotype was seen a few times. The rearrangement joins TRBV7-2 to TRBJ2-3; weak D call: TRBD1 (6 bases). The CDR3 loop spans 15 amino acids. Germline values: CDR1 SGHTA, CDR2 FQGNSA. Trimming stripped 2 bases from V and 7 bases from J, with 16 bases between. CDR3 sequence: CASSLRGSTLYTQYF. CDR3 nucleotide sequence: TGTGCCAGCAGCTTAAGGGGGTCTACCTTGTATACGCAGTATTTT.

This sequence joins TRBV14 and TRBJ1-1; TRBD1 matches at 9 bases. Germline CDR1 is SGHDN and CDR2 is FVKESK. The CDR3 has 14 amino acids. V lost 3 bases and J lost 6; bases outside the gene matches: 5. CDR3 in DNA: TGTGCCAGCAGCCACTTGGACAGGGGCCCTGAAGCTTTCTTT. Residues: CASSHLDRGPEAFF.

The V gene is TRBV20-1, the J gene TRBJ1-2; possibly TRBD1 for D (5 bases). The CDR3 spans 13 residues. The V gene's germline CDR1 is DFQATT and CDR2 SNEGSKA (reference sequence). With 2 bases removed from V and 3 bases from J, the gap between germline ends came to 10 bases. CDR3 in DNA: TGCAGTGCTAGAACAACGGGACACTATGGCTACACCTTC. Protein sequence: CSARTTGHYGYTF.